Sequencing of this T cell receptor (beta chain) was carried out in a study of cytomegalovirus exposure and HLA in healthy donors. Points from the study as a whole: Later analysis revealed greater clonal expansion in HLA-associated TCR beta chains than in equally common others. It was reportedly the case that the classifier diagnosed cytomegalovirus status with high specificity and sensitivity. Several V segments, TRBV6-2 and TRBV6-3 among them, could not be told apart and were dropped.

As for this clone: What it binds is unknown.

V lost 0 bases, J lost 5 bases, and 5 bases stayed unmatched. Germline V gene data show CDR1 as GTSNPN and CDR2 as SVGIG (reference sequence). The CDR3 spans 14 residues. The PCR made use of 60 Vbeta and 13 Jbeta primers. Sequenced by immunoSEQ multiplex PCR; TCRdb stores in-frame clones only, minus some. The sample has approximately 70,000 clones, less than 75% seen once. Healthy bone marrow donors formed the donor group. The V and J genes are TRBV30 and TRBJ2-3; 7 positions agree with TRBD2. The source is a middle-aged man in good health and CMV-seropositive. The sample comprised PBMCs. The CDR3 sequence: CAWSVSGGGDTQYF. Written as DNA, the CDR3 is TGTGCCTGGAGTGTATCTGGCGGGGGAGATACGCAGTATTTT.